This T cell receptor beta chain came from a study of metastatic and nonmetastatic thyroid tumors. Study-level background: Peripheral blood and tumor or nodule samples from malignant and benign thyroid patients were compared. Study findings and constraints: It was reportedly found that TCR beta diversity was significantly higher in malignant thyroid tumors than in benign nodules, a difference seen in both blood and tumor samples.

The CDR3 loop spans 17 amino acids. In germline, CDR1 is MRHNA, CDR2 SNTAGT. The V end lost 0 bases, the J end lost 5 bases, and 18 bases lay between the germline ends. Original processing methods: Across clinicopathological groups, CDR3 differences served as the basis for building a distant-metastasis classifier for papillary thyroid cancer. With MiXCR, TCRdb called clones anew from the PCR reads. What appears here as the V and J calls and clone size reflects TCRdb's work, not the paper's. In the table there are approximately 74,000 clones, 14% of which are singletons. Thyroid surgery was performed in patients who had received no treatment beforehand. A few counts support this clone. The antigen remains unidentified.

This sequence originates from a male donor with papillary thyroid cancer or a benign thyroid nodule (not recorded which). Some clones in this sample may be carry-over from other donors' samples. The chain has TRBV6-4 and TRBJ2-3; possibly TRBD1 or TRBD2 for D (5 bases each). The sequencing sample was made of blood. CDR3 nucleotides: TGTGCCAGCAGTGACTCGGCTAGAGGGAGCGACAGAGATACGCAGTATTTT. Translating it yields CASSDSARGSDRDTQYF.